This TCR beta chain originates from a study of T cell responses to AZD1222 COVID-19 vaccine. Study-wide results and caveats: Nearly half of spike-specific TCRs reportedly target unmutated variant regions. Seropositive at baseline were only six AZD1222 recipients.

V lost 6 bases to trimming and J lost 6 bases; unmatched junction nucleotides: 11. Germline CDR1 reads KGHSH; CDR2 reads LQKENI. CDR3 length: 15 amino acids. The assay was immunoSEQ multiplex PCR, and TCRdb's table has in-frame clones only and misses some. The sample includes approximately 200,000 clones, about 89% of them seen just once. Analysis merged second doses at about 4 or about 12 weeks. To note about this clone: Its antigen is not known.

Sequences were derived from peripheral blood, sampled 28 days after the second AZD1222 dose. The chain carries TRBV18 and TRBJ1-5, with 7 bases identical to TRBD1. This TCR was recovered from an adult who received the AZD1222 COVID-19 vaccine. The CDR3 loop reads CASSHTGEGVQPQHF. The CDR3 region has the DNA TGTGCCAGCTCTCACACAGGGGAAGGGGTTCAGCCCCAGCATTTT. Combining the CDR3 with reference TRBV18 and TRBJ1-5 gives the whole variable domain NAGVMQNPRHLVRRRGQEARLRCSPMKGHSHVYWYRQLPEEGLKFMVYLQKENIIDESGMPKERFSAEFPKEGPSILRIQQVVRGDSAAYFCASSHTGEGVQPQHFGDGTRLSIL.